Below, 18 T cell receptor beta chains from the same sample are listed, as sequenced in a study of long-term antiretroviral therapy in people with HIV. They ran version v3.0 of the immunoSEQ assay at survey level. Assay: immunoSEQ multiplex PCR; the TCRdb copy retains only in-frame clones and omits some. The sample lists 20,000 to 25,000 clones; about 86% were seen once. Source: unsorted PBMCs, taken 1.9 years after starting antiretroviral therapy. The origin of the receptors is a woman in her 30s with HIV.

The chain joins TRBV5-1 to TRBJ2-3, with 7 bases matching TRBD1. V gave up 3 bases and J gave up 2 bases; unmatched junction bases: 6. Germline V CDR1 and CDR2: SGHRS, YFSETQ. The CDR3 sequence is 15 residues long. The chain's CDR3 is CASSYRTGFTDTQYF. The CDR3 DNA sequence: TGCGCCAGCAGCTATAGGACAGGATTCACAGATACGCAGTATTTT.

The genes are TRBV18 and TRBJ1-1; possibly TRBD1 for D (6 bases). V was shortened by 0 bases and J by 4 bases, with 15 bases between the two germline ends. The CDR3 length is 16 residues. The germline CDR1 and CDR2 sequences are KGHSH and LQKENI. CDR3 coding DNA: TGTGCCAGCTCACCACCGTCAGGGGCGGGGGGCACTGAAGCTTTCTTT. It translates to CASSPPSGAGGTEAFF.

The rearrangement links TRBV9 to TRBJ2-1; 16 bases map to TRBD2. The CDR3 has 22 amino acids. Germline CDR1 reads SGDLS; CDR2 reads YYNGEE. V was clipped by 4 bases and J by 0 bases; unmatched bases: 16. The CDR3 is CASSQLGTSGGASWSSYNEQFF. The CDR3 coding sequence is TGTGCCAGCAGCCAACTTGGGACTAGCGGGGGGGCTTCTTGGAGCTCCTACAATGAGCAGTTCTTC.

CDR3 amino acids: CASMDPRRSTDTQYF. As DNA, the CDR3 is TGTGCCAGCATGGATCCCCGACGGAGCACAGATACGCAGTATTTT. The chain has TRBV2 and TRBJ2-3, with unresolved D. The CDR3 contains 15 residues. CDR1 is SNHLY and CDR2 is FYNNEI in the germline V gene. Trimming pared 7 bases from V and 0 bases from J, leaving 14 bases between.

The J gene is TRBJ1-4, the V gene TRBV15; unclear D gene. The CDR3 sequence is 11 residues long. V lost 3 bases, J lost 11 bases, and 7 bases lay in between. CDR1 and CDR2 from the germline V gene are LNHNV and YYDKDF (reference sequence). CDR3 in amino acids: CATSRVEKLFF. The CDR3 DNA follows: TGTGCCACCAGCAGGGTGGAGAAACTGTTTTTT.

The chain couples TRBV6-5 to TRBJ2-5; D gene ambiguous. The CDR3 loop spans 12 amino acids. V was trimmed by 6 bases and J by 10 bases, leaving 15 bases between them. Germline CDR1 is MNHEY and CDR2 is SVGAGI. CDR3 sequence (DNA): TGTGCCAGCAGAGCCCCCGGGTCGAGCCAGTACTTC. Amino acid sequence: CASRAPGSSQYF.

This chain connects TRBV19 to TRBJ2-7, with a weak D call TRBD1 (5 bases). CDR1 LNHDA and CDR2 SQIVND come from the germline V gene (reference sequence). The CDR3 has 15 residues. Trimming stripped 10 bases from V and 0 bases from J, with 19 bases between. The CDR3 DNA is TGTGCCACTAGGAGTGTAGGGGAAATCTCCTACGAGCAGTACTTC. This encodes CATRSVGEISYEQYF. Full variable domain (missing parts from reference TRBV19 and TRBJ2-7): DGGITQSPKYLFRKEGQNVTLSCEQNLNHDAMYWYRQDPGQGLRLIYYSQIVNDFQKGDIAEGYSVSREKKESFPLTVTSAQKNPTAFYLCATRSVGEISYEQYFGPGTRLTVT.

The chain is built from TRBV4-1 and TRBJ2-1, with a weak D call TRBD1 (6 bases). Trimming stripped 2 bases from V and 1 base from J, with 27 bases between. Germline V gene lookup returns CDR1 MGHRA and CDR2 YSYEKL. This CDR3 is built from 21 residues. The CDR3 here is CASSQLLQGNPPAISYNEQFF. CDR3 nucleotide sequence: TGCGCCAGCAGCCAACTCCTTCAGGGGAATCCACCGGCAATATCCTACAATGAGCAGTTCTTC.

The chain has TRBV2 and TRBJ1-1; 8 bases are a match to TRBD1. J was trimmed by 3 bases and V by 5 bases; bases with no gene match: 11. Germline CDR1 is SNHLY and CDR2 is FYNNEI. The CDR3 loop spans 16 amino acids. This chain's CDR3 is CASSRQGPPGDTEAFF. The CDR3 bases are TGTGCCAGCAGTCGACAGGGGCCACCTGGGGACACTGAAGCTTTCTTT.

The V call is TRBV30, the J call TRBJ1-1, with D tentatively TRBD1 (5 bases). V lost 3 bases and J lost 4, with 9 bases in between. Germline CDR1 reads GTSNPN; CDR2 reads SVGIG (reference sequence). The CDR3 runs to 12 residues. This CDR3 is CAWSPGGTEAFF. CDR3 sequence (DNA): TGTGCCTGGAGCCCCGGGGGCACTGAAGCTTTCTTT.

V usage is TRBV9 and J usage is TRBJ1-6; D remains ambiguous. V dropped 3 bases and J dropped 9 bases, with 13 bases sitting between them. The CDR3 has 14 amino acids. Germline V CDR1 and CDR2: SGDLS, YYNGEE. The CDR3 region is CASSASTGASPLHF. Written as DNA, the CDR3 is TGTGCCAGCAGCGCTTCAACGGGCGCTTCACCCCTCCACTTT.

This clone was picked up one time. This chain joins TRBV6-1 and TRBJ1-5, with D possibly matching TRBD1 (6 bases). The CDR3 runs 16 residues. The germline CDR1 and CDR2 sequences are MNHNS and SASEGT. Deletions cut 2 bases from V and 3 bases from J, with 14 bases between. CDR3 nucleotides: TGTGCCAGCAGTGAATGGTACAGGGCCCTCAATCAGCCCCAGCATTTT. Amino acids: CASSEWYRALNQPQHF.

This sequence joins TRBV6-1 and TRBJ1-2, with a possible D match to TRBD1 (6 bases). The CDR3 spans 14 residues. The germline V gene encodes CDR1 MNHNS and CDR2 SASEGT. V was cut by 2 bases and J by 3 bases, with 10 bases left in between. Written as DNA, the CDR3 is TGTGCCAGCAGTGAACAGGGGCTCCACTATGGCTACACCTTC. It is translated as CASSEQGLHYGYTF.

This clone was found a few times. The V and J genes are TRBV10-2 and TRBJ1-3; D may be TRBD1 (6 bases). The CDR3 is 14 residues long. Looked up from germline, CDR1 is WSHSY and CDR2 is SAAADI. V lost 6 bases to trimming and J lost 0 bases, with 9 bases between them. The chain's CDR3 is CASRADSSGNTIYF. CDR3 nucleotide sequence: TGCGCCAGCAGGGCGGACAGCTCTGGAAACACCATATATTTT.

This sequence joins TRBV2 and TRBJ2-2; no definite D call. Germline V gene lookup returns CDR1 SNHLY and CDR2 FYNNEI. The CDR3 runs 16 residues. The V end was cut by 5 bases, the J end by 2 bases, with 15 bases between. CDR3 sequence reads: CASSYYAGRNTGELFF. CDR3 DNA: TGTGCCAGCAGTTATTATGCAGGACGAAACACCGGGGAGCTGTTTTTT.

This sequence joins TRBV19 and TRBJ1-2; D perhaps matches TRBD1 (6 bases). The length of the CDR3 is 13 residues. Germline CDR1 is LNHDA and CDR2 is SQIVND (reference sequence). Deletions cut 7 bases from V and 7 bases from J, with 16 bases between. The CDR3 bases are TGTGCCAGTATTGCCGGGGGCATGGGTGGCTACACCTTC. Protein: CASIAGGMGGYTF.

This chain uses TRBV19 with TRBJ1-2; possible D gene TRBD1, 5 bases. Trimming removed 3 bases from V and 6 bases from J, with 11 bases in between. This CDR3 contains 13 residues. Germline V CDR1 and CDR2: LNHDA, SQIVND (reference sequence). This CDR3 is CASSIGSGNGYTF. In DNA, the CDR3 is TGTGCCAGTAGTATCGGGTCAGGGAATGGCTACACCTTC.

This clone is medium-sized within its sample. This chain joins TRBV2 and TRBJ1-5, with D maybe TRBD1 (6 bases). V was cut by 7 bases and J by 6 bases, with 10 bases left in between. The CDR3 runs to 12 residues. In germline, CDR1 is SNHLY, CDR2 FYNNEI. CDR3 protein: CASTGDGQPQHF. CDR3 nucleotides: TGTGCCAGCACAGGGGACGGTCAGCCCCAGCATTTT.